This T cell receptor beta chain was identified in a study of OX40 agonist ivuxolimab in advanced cancers. Study background: Of mixed ages from about 20 to 80 and averaging about 65 years, the group was 65% to 85% male.

Here immunoSEQ multiplex PCR was the method, and the copy in TCRdb shows in-frame clones only, minus some. In the table there are tens of thousands of clones, approximately 85% of which are singletons. The germline V gene has CDR1 LNHDA and CDR2 SQIVND (reference sequence). Trimming left V 4 bases short and J 3 bases short, with 10 bases between. The CDR3 loop spans 13 amino acids. This clonotype was obtained from an adult with an advanced solid tumor such as melanoma, head and neck, liver or kidney cancer. The V and J genes are TRBV19 and TRBJ2-7, with TRBD1 as a possible D gene (6 bases). The material was CD4+ or CD8+ T cells sorted from blood, obtained in a trial of the OX40 agonist ivuxolimab. CDR3 nucleotides: TGTGCCAGTAGTAGTGGACAGCACTACGAGCAGTACTTC. Translated, it gives CASSSGQHYEQYF.